Each of the 16 T cell receptor beta chains below was sequenced from the same sample in a study of post-analysis software for immune sequencing data. Study-level findings and limits: Patients used a few TRBV segments, including TRBV5-6, TRBV5-1 and TRBV20-1, more often than controls.

Antigens of these TCRs are unknown. Incorporated into the TCR beta cDNA libraries were unique molecular identifiers, which served to reduce PCR and sequencing biases. TCRdb fed the PCR reads into MiXCR, producing one record per CDR3 protein. The table has approximately 360,000 distinct CDR3 sequences, about a third seen once; the top ten hold roughly 13%. What was sequenced was blood. The source is a girl between 5 and 17 years old with multiple sclerosis.

CDR3 protein: CASRLAGPYNEQFF. CDR3 nucleotides: TGCGCCAGCAGGCTAGCGGGGCCCTACAATGAGCAGTTCTTC. The rearrangement uses TRBV5-1 and TRBJ2-1; TRBD2 matches 9 bases. The ends lost 5 bases at V and 2 bases at J; junction bases unmatched: 2. The CDR3 covers 14 residues. CDR1 SGHRS and CDR2 YFSETQ come from the germline V gene.

This clonotype has just a few counts. The chain combines TRBV25-1 with TRBJ2-7; D is unclear. The CDR3 is 13 amino acids. Germline CDR1 MGHDK, CDR2 SYGVNS. The V end was cut by 5 bases, the J end by 3 bases, with 11 bases between. CDR3 nucleotides: TGTGCCAGCAGTCCCTTAAGTCGCTACGAGCAGTACTTC. It specifies CASSPLSRYEQYF.

The V gene is TRBV6-5, the J gene TRBJ1-2; D is possibly TRBD1 (5 bases). The CDR3 is 17 residues long. CDR1 is MNHEY, CDR2 SVGAGI, per germline. V lost 0 bases to trimming and J lost 6 bases, with 20 bases between them. The CDR3 here is CASSYSHIAAGRDGYTF. CDR3 coding DNA: TGTGCCAGCAGTTACTCGCACATTGCAGCAGGGAGGGATGGCTACACCTTC.

J is TRBJ1-6 and V is TRBV12-3 or TRBV12-4, with D hard to call. The CDR3 covers 13 residues. Trimming removed 3 bases from V and 14 bases from J, with 14 bases in between. The CDR3 coding sequence is TGTGCCAGCAGTTTTATACCTGATGGGGCCCTCCACTTT. It is translated as CASSFIPDGALHF.

The chain couples TRBV20-1 to TRBJ1-6; TRBD1 agrees at 7 bases. There are 13 residues in the CDR3. The junction had 5 bases not matched to a gene; V was cut back by 3 bases and J by 9 bases. Germline CDR1 DFQATT, CDR2 SNEGSKA (reference sequence). In DNA form, the CDR3 reads TGCAGTGCTAGGGGACAGTCGTTTTCACCCCTCCACTTT. Its protein is CSARGQSFSPLHF.

The gene calls are TRBV3-1 and TRBJ2-1, with 7 bases aligning to TRBD2. Germline trimming cut 0 bases from V and 14 bases from J; bases unmatched to any gene: 10. The CDR3 consists of 14 residues. Per germline, CDR1 LGHDT and CDR2 YNNKEL (reference sequence). In nucleotides, the CDR3 is TGTGCCAGCAGCCAAGATAAGAGGCGGACTAGAGAGTTCTTC. This codes for CASSQDKRRTREFF.

This clonotype showed up many times. The CDR3 DNA reads as TGTGCCAGCAGGAAATCGACAGAAACTACGGAGACCCAGTACTTC. Residues: CASRKSTETTETQYF. This sequence joins TRBV7-2 and TRBJ2-5; D is possibly TRBD1 (5 bases). The CDR3 sequence is 15 residues long. The germline CDR1 and CDR2 sequences are SGHTA and FQGNSA. V lost 6 bases, J lost 5 bases, and 19 bases lay in between.

Ten or more counts support this clonotype. The chain links TRBV7-6 to TRBJ2-3, with 15 bases that match TRBD2. With V trimmed by 5 bases and J by 6 bases, 12 bases remained unmatched. There are 18 residues in the CDR3. In germline, CDR1 is SGHVS, CDR2 FNYEAQ. The DNA of the CDR3 is TGTGCCAGCAGCCCCCGCTGGACTAGCGGGGGGGAAGGTGATACGCAGTATTTT. Translation: CASSPRWTSGGEGDTQYF.

This clonotype was counted between two and nine times. The chain carries TRBV29-1 and TRBJ2-5; unclear D gene. CDR1 and CDR2 (germline): SQVTM, ANQGSEA. There are 10 residues in the CDR3. The V end was cut by 6 bases, the J end by 5 bases, with 7 bases between. The CDR3 DNA is TGCAGCGTCGCCGAGGAGACCCAGTACTTC. The encoded protein is CSVAEETQYF.

This clonotype appeared a few times. The chain carries TRBV29-1 and TRBJ2-7, with TRBD1 matching 8 bases. This CDR3 spans 14 amino acids. After removal of 5 bases from V and 4 bases from J, the junction contained 10 bases not matched to a gene. CDR1 SQVTM and CDR2 ANQGSEA come from the germline V gene. DNA of the CDR3: TGCAGCGTTCTCAAGGGACAGGTAGTTTACGAGCAGTACTTC. Protein: CSVLKGQVVYEQYF.

This clonotype has only a few counts. The chain carries TRBV20-1 and TRBJ1-5; no definite D call. The ends were cut back, 8 bases at V and 7 bases at J, with 15 bases in the middle. The germline V gene has CDR1 DFQATT and CDR2 SNEGSKA (reference sequence). The CDR3 extends over 12 amino acids. This chain's CDR3 is CSSGGTGQPQHF. The CDR3 bases are TGCAGTTCAGGAGGTACGGGACAGCCCCAGCATTTT.

This clonotype showed up just a few times. This chain uses TRBV12-3 or TRBV12-4 with TRBJ1-5, with TRBD1 identical over 7 bases. The CDR3 covers 15 residues. V was clipped by 3 bases and J by 2 bases; unmatched bases: 4. The CDR3 region has the DNA TGTGCCAGCAGTTTGAATCAGGGGGGCAATCAGCCCCAGCATTTT. Protein sequence: CASSLNQGGNQPQHF.

Only a few counts were recorded for this clonotype. The rearrangement links TRBV12-3 or TRBV12-4 to TRBJ2-5, with TRBD1 identical over 7 bases. The CDR3 length is 14 residues. V lost 2 bases to trimming and J lost 1 base; unmatched junction nucleotides: 1. The chain's CDR3 is CASSLRDSQETQYF. DNA of the CDR3: TGTGCCAGCAGTTTACGGGACAGCCAAGAGACCCAGTACTTC.

The chain carries TRBV11-2 and TRBJ1-2, with unresolved D. Between the trimmed V and J ends, which lost 5 bases and 6 bases, there was a span of 19 bases. The CDR3 totals 15 residues. Germline CDR1 SGHAT, CDR2 FQNNGV. This CDR3 reads CASSALAGAGNGYTF. In nucleotides, the CDR3 is TGTGCCAGCAGCGCCTTGGCCGGTGCGGGTAATGGCTACACCTTC. Supplemented by reference TRBV11-2 and TRBJ1-2, the full variable domain reads EAGVAQSPRYKIIEKRQSVAFWCNPISGHATLYWYQQILGQGPKLLIQFQNNGVVDDSQLPKDRFSAERLKGVDSTLKIQPAKLEDSAVYLCASSALAGAGNGYTFGSGTRLTVV.

In this sample, this clonotype turned up a few times. The chain recombines TRBV3-1 with TRBJ2-5; D ambiguous. Germline assignment: CDR1 LGHDT and CDR2 YNNKEL (reference sequence). The germline V and J ends were trimmed by 5 bases and 2 bases, with 6 bases remaining between them. The CDR3 loop spans 12 amino acids. CDR3 nucleotides: TGTGCCAGCAGCTACCTTCAAGAGACCCAGTACTTC. Translating it yields CASSYLQETQYF.

The sample holds a few counts of this clonotype. This chain uses TRBV4-1 with TRBJ2-1; 12 bases match TRBD2. The junction had 7 bases not matched to a gene; V was cut back by 0 bases and J by 7 bases. This CDR3 spans 17 amino acids. Germline CDR1 and CDR2: MGHRA and YSYEKL. As DNA, the CDR3 is TGCGCCAGCAGCCAAGAGTGGCTAGCGGGGGGGGAAAATGAGCAGTTCTTC. Its translation: CASSQEWLAGGENEQFF.